The next 24 T cell receptor beta chains were all read from a single sample in a study of identical twins (dated by TCRdb to 2016 to 2018). The library was obtained by 5' RACE. Data came from an Illumina HiSeq 2000. The public reads were reprocessed in TCRdb via fastp at Q25 and MiXCR, keeping in-frame beta chains. Each record represents a unique CDR3 protein, reported with the most common genes and DNA among its rows. This sample gives more than 600,000 distinct CDR3 sequences in total; 18% of them show up just once. The top ten constitute around 13% of the sample. This sample also appeared in a second study, on T cells expressing NK-cell markers.

The sequenced sample was PBMCs. The receptors stem from a woman between 18 and 29 years old in good health.

This clonotype has only a few counts. This chain connects TRBV4-2 to TRBJ2-3; D possibly corresponds to TRBD1 (6 bases). V was clipped by 8 bases and J by 2 bases, with 20 bases between them. CDR1 and CDR2 (germline): LGHNA, YNFKEQ. The CDR3 loop spans 16 amino acids. In DNA form, the CDR3 reads TGTGCCAGCGCAAGTGAACAGGGAGCCTCCACAGATACGCAGTATTTT. This encodes CASASEQGASTDTQYF.

The rearrangement joins TRBV4-2 to TRBJ2-1, with TRBD1 matching over 10 bases. V was clipped by 2 bases and J by 8 bases; unmatched bases: 9. The CDR3 sequence is 16 residues long. Looked up from germline, CDR1 is LGHNA and CDR2 is YNFKEQ. The CDR3 loop is CASSQLPGTGDHEQFF. For the CDR3, the DNA is TGTGCCAGCAGCCAACTTCCCGGGACAGGGGACCATGAGCAGTTCTTC.

The V and J genes are TRBV5-1 and TRBJ2-3; 11 bases line up with TRBD2. The V gene end was trimmed by 3 bases and the J gene end by 3 bases; junction bases not matched to a gene: 0. Germline values: CDR1 SGHRS, CDR2 YFSETQ. The length of the CDR3 is 14 residues. The CDR3 sequence: CASSSSGRTDTQYF. The CDR3 DNA follows: TGCGCCAGCAGCTCTAGCGGGAGGACAGATACGCAGTATTTT.

The chain combines TRBV20-1 with TRBJ1-2, with D possibly being TRBD1 (6 bases). Trimming shortened V by 3 bases and J by 7 bases, and 15 bases separated the two germline ends. This CDR3 has 13 residues. The germline V gene encodes CDR1 DFQATT and CDR2 SNEGSKA (reference sequence). The CDR3 DNA reads as TGCAGTGCTAGCCCCACAGGGCAGGCTGGCTACACCTTC. This translates into CSASPTGQAGYTF.

The chain has TRBV12-3 or TRBV12-4 and TRBJ2-7, with no clear D. V lost 1 base, J lost 4 bases, and 11 bases lay in between. This CDR3 is built from 14 residues. CDR3 protein: CASSLGGEIYEQYF. CDR3 bases: TGTGCCAGCAGTTTAGGTGGGGAAATTTACGAGCAGTACTTC.

The chain has TRBV2 and TRBJ2-7; weak D call: TRBD2 (5 bases). Trimming pared 1 base from V and 6 bases from J, leaving 10 bases between. The CDR3 totals 13 residues. Germline-derived CDR1 and CDR2 are SNHLY and FYNNEI. The CDR3 nucleotides are TGTGCCAGCAGTGAAGATTCGGGGAGCGAGCAGTACTTC. Translation gives CASSEDSGSEQYF.

The chain links TRBV7-9 to TRBJ2-5; D unresolved. This CDR3 has 17 residues. The germline gives CDR1 SEHNR, CDR2 FQNEAQ (reference sequence). V was trimmed by 5 bases and J by 0 bases, leaving 19 bases between them. The CDR3: CASSPHTQTLYQETQYF. DNA for the CDR3: TGTGCCAGCAGCCCCCATACCCAGACCCTGTACCAAGAGACCCAGTACTTC.

The J gene is TRBJ1-4, the V gene TRBV4-2; D gene ambiguous. Trimming pared 1 base from V and 3 bases from J, leaving 9 bases between. The length of the CDR3 is 15 residues. Germline CDR1 is LGHNA and CDR2 is YNFKEQ. The CDR3 DNA reads as TGTGCCAGCAGCCAAGGGCACGGGTCTAATGAAAAACTGTTTTTT. Its translation is CASSQGHGSNEKLFF.

This CDR3 reads CASLGTSGSYEQYF. The CDR3 DNA is TGTGCCAGTCTCGGGACTAGCGGCTCCTACGAGCAGTACTTC. The chain carries TRBV6-2 or TRBV6-3 and TRBJ2-7; TRBD2 matches 11 bases. CDR3 size: 14 residues. Germline-derived CDR1 and CDR2 are MNHEY and SVGEGT. V lost 9 bases and J lost 0; bases outside the gene matches: 4.

The chain couples TRBV7-9 to TRBJ2-2; the match to TRBD2 covers 9 bases. Germline CDR1 SEHNR, CDR2 FQNEAQ (reference sequence). CDR3 length equals 15 residues. The trim removed 4 bases at V and 4 bases at J, leaving 4 bases unmatched. Here the CDR3 reads CASSSLAGTTGELFF. The CDR3 DNA is TGTGCCAGCAGCTCCCTAGCGGGAACCACCGGGGAGCTGTTTTTT.

This clonotype has just a few counts. J is TRBJ1-1 and V is TRBV5-1, with D uncertain. Germline CDR1 SGHRS, CDR2 YFSETQ. V lost 0 bases and J lost 1, with 10 bases in between. The CDR3 runs 15 residues. CDR3 nucleotide sequence: TGCGCCAGCAGCTTGGGCTCGGGGTCGAACACTGAAGCTTTCTTT. It is translated as CASSLGSGSNTEAFF.

The V and J genes are TRBV5-1 and TRBJ2-7; D tentatively reads TRBD1 or TRBD2 (5 bases each). The V end lost 1 base, the J end lost 3 bases, and 14 bases lay between the germline ends. Germline CDR1 is SGHRS and CDR2 is YFSETQ. CDR3 length: 15 amino acids. Here the CDR3 DNA reads TGCGCCAGCAGCTTGACCATCGGGACCATCTACGAGCAGTACTTC. Amino acid sequence: CASSLTIGTIYEQYF.

This rearrangement joins TRBV10-2 to TRBJ2-7, with D hard to call. Trimming stripped 6 bases from V and 5 bases from J, with 20 bases between. The CDR3 is 15 residues long. Per the germline V gene, CDR1 is WSHSY and CDR2 is SAAADI. The CDR3 reads CASRATQAGGDEQYF. The CDR3 DNA reads as TGCGCCAGCAGAGCGACTCAGGCCGGCGGAGACGAGCAGTACTTC.

In its sample, this clonotype was seen many times. The chain has TRBV20-1 and TRBJ2-1, with D possibly being TRBD2 (7 bases). The germline V and J ends were trimmed by 3 bases and 8 bases, with 17 bases remaining between them. The CDR3 contains 14 residues. CDR1 is DFQATT, CDR2 SNEGSKA, per germline (reference sequence). CDR3 sequence (DNA): TGCAGTGCTAGTGGGGGGGCCGGTTTTGATGAGCAGTTCTTC. It encodes CSASGGAGFDEQFF.

The chain joins TRBV7-9 to TRBJ2-1; 9 nucleotides agree with TRBD2. This CDR3 region has 17 residues. Trimming at V came to 1 base and at J to 8 bases, leaving 12 bases not matched to a gene. Germline V gene data show CDR1 as SEHNR and CDR2 as FQNEAQ (reference sequence). CDR3 sequence reads: CASSLGPSREGRHEQFF. The CDR3 DNA follows: TGTGCCAGCAGCTTAGGCCCCTCGCGGGAGGGCCGACATGAGCAGTTCTTC. The full variable domain, in which reference TRBV7-9 and TRBJ2-1 provide the parts outside the CDR3, is DTGVSQNPRHKITKRGQNVTFRCDPISEHNRLYWYRQTLGQGPEFLTYFQNEAQLEKSRLLSDRFSAERPKGSFSTLEIQRTEQGDSAMYLCASSLGPSREGRHEQFFGPGTRLTVL.

V gene TRBV29-1 combines with J gene TRBJ2-2; 8 nucleotides line up with TRBD1. The germline CDR1 and CDR2 sequences are SQVTM and ANQGSEA. The V segment lost 5 bases and the J segment 4 bases; nucleotides outside the gene matches: 9. The CDR3 totals 15 residues. The CDR3 nucleotides read TGCAGCGTTCGACCCAGGACAGGGAGCACCGGGGAGCTGTTTTTT. Its translation: CSVRPRTGSTGELFF.

This clonotype appeared a few times. The V gene is TRBV20-1, the J gene TRBJ2-7; 8 bases match TRBD1. Germline assignment: CDR1 DFQATT and CDR2 SNEGSKA (reference sequence). Losses at the gene ends were 6 bases for V and 7 bases for J; bases not matched to a gene: 11. The CDR3 is 13 residues long. The CDR3 region is CSAHGQGKEEQYF. The DNA of the CDR3 is TGCAGTGCCCACGGACAGGGTAAAGAAGAGCAGTACTTC.

V usage is TRBV20-1 and J usage is TRBJ2-3, with D perhaps matching TRBD2 (5 bases). CDR3 size: 13 residues. V was cut by 6 bases and J by 1 base, with 11 bases left in between. The germline CDR1 and CDR2 sequences are DFQATT and SNEGSKA (reference sequence). CDR3 region: CSASWRGTDTQYF. In DNA, the CDR3 is TGCAGTGCAAGCTGGCGGGGCACAGATACGCAGTATTTT.

At least ten counts were recorded for this clonotype. V usage is TRBV10-3 and J usage is TRBJ1-2; the D is unclear. Per germline, CDR1 ENHRY and CDR2 SYGVKD. Trimming shortened V by 6 bases and J by 6 bases, and 14 bases separated the two germline ends. The CDR3 length is 13 residues. The CDR3, as DNA: TGTGCCATCAGAGCTATCGGAACCGATGGCTACACCTTC. Protein: CAIRAIGTDGYTF.

This clonotype was detected a few times. The chain combines TRBV12-3 or TRBV12-4 with TRBJ2-5; D is uncertain. The CDR3 runs 12 residues. V lost 5 bases, J lost 7 bases, and 11 bases lay in between. The CDR3 nucleotides are TGTGCCAGCAGTCCGCCCCGCGGGACCCAGTACTTC. This translates into CASSPPRGTQYF.

In this sample, this clonotype turned up a few times. V and J are TRBV20-1 and TRBJ2-5; a weak D match, TRBD2 (5 bases). The length of the CDR3 is 15 residues. CDR1 is DFQATT and CDR2 is SNEGSKA in the germline V gene (reference sequence). Trimming left V 0 bases short and J 4 bases short, with 15 bases between. The CDR3 sequence is CSARDRGGSSETQYF. CDR3 sequence (DNA): TGCAGTGCTAGAGATCGCGGAGGCTCATCAGAGACCCAGTACTTC.

The chain carries TRBV11-2 and TRBJ2-1; D gene ambiguous. The V gene's germline CDR1 is SGHAT and CDR2 FQNNGV. CDR3 length: 12 residues. Trimming pared 2 bases from V and 9 bases from J, leaving 8 bases between. CDR3 loop: CASSLIWGEQFF. DNA for the CDR3: TGTGCCAGCAGCTTAATCTGGGGTGAGCAGTTCTTC.

This clonotype has at least ten counts. CDR3 protein: CATSRELRYTEAFF. The CDR3 DNA reads as TGTGCCACCAGCAGAGAATTGAGGTACACTGAAGCTTTCTTT. V usage is TRBV15 and J usage is TRBJ1-1; D gene unclear. The CDR3 covers 14 residues. With 0 bases removed from V and 3 bases from J, the gap between germline ends came to 8 bases. Germline CDR1 is LNHNV and CDR2 is YYDKDF (reference sequence).

The chain links TRBV7-2 to TRBJ2-7; 7 bases match TRBD1. J was trimmed by 6 bases and V by 2 bases; bases with no gene match: 10. The V gene's germline CDR1 is SGHTA and CDR2 FQGNSA. The CDR3 consists of 15 residues. CDR3 sequence: CASSLRPGGRGEQYF. DNA of the CDR3: TGTGCCAGCAGCTTACGGCCAGGGGGAAGAGGCGAGCAGTACTTC.